Each of the 21 T cell receptor beta chains below was sequenced from the same sample in a study of blood T cell repertoires in COVID-19. Measured with immunoSEQ multiplex PCR; TCRdb has only the in-frame clones, and not every one. The sample lists about 90,000 clones, 70% to 90% occurring once. The sample taken for sequencing was peripheral blood. The receptor source for this set is a woman in her 70s with active or convalescent COVID-19.

This chain joins TRBV27 and TRBJ2-7; D is undetermined. The CDR3 is 15 residues long. The V gene's germline CDR1 is MNHEY and CDR2 SMNVEV (reference sequence). V dropped 2 bases and J dropped 0 bases, with 11 bases sitting between them. Written as DNA, the CDR3 is TGTGCCAGCAGTTTACTCCAGACAATCTCCTACGAGCAGTACTTC. Its protein is CASSLLQTISYEQYF.

The chain carries TRBV6-1 and TRBJ1-2; no firm D call. The CDR3 has 15 amino acids. Germline V CDR1 and CDR2: MNHNS, SASEGT. Trimming took off 3 bases at V and 4 bases at J, with 15 bases between the two ends. The CDR3 sequence: CASSDMRRRGYGYTF. The CDR3 coding sequence is TGTGCCAGCAGTGATATGCGGAGAAGAGGCTATGGCTACACCTTC.

The V gene is TRBV7-6, the J gene TRBJ2-7; D is possibly TRBD1 (6 bases). The germline V gene encodes CDR1 SGHVS and CDR2 FNYEAQ. Trimming removed 1 base from V and 5 bases from J, with 18 bases in between. There are 16 residues in the CDR3. CDR3 nucleotide sequence: TGTGCCAGCAGCTTAGAGGCGCAGGGGTGGTCCCACGAGCAGTACTTC. Translating gives CASSLEAQGWSHEQYF.

The chain links TRBV11-2 to TRBJ1-1; D is unresolved. From germline, CDR1 is SGHAT and CDR2 FQNNGV. CDR3 size: 14 residues. Deletions cut 5 bases from V and 1 base from J, with 11 bases between. CDR3 protein: CASSPGAGNTEAFF. The CDR3 DNA reads TGTGCCAGCAGCCCCGGTGCAGGGAACACTGAAGCTTTCTTT.

This chain joins TRBV27 and TRBJ2-5; possible D gene TRBD1, 6 bases. This CDR3 region has 13 residues. Germline V gene sequence: CDR1 MNHEY, CDR2 SMNVEV (reference sequence). Trimming pared 3 bases from V and 1 base from J, leaving 6 bases between. DNA for the CDR3: TGTGCCAGCAGTTTCAGGGGCCAAGAGACCCAGTACTTC. It encodes CASSFRGQETQYF.

The chain carries TRBV18 and TRBJ2-5; unclear D gene. Germline values: CDR1 KGHSH, CDR2 LQKENI. The V and J ends lost 3 bases and 5 bases respectively, with 13 bases between them. This CDR3 has 14 amino acids. The CDR3 region has the DNA TGTGCCAGCTCACCGCTTTCTTCCGGGGAGACCCAGTACTTC. Translation gives CASSPLSSGETQYF.

This clone was found a few times. The CDR3 DNA reads as TGTGCCAGCAGCCTACAGGGAGGGATCACTGAAGCTTTCTTT. As protein: CASSLQGGITEAFF. The chain combines TRBV3-1 (or the pseudogene TRBV3-2) with TRBJ1-1; D is possibly TRBD1 (6 bases). The V and J ends lost 4 bases and 4 bases respectively, with 13 bases between them. Germline-derived CDR1 and CDR2 are LGHDT and YNNKEL (reference sequence). There are 14 residues in the CDR3.

The chain carries TRBV5-4 and TRBJ1-2; D is possibly TRBD1 (6 bases). Trimming shortened V by 4 bases and J by 8 bases, and 15 bases separated the two germline ends. This CDR3 contains 13 residues. Per the germline V gene, CDR1 is SGHNT and CDR2 is YYREEE (reference sequence). The chain's CDR3 is CASSQRGGSGYTF. Here the CDR3 DNA reads TGTGCCAGCAGCCAAAGGGGGGGGTCGGGCTACACCTTC.

The chain joins TRBV18 to TRBJ1-4; 9 positions match TRBD1. The CDR3 length is 15 residues. Germline CDR1 and CDR2: KGHSH and LQKENI. The junction had 0 bases not matched to a gene; V was cut back by 3 bases and J by 1 base. The CDR3 DNA follows: TGTGCCAGCTCACCGGGACAGGGAACTAATGAAAAACTGTTTTTT. Its protein product is CASSPGQGTNEKLFF. The full variable domain, its missing parts supplied by reference TRBV18 and TRBJ1-4, is NAGVMQNPRHLVRRRGQEARLRCSPMKGHSHVYWYRQLPEEGLKFMVYLQKENIIDESGMPKERFSAEFPKEGPSILRIQQVVRGDSAAYFCASSPGQGTNEKLFFGSGTQLSVL.

The rearrangement uses TRBV6-5 and TRBJ1-4; no firm D call. Germline CDR1 MNHEY, CDR2 SVGAGI. Trimming stripped 7 bases from V and 7 bases from J, with 19 bases between. This CDR3 comprises 15 residues. CDR3: CASTTNPVRSEKLFF. The CDR3 DNA reads TGTGCCAGCACCACAAATCCGGTCCGGAGTGAAAAACTGTTTTTT.

The rearrangement uses TRBV19 and TRBJ2-1; 12 bases line up with TRBD1. In germline, CDR1 is LNHDA, CDR2 SQIVND (reference sequence). The CDR3 is made up of 18 amino acids. Trimming cost V 5 bases and J 4 bases; bases outside gene matches: 12. The CDR3 loop reads CASSLRGTGGLEYNEQFF. As DNA, the CDR3 is TGTGCCAGTAGTCTTCGAGGGACAGGGGGCCTGGAGTACAATGAGCAGTTCTTC.

This chain's CDR3 is CSVGTQTYEQYF. CDR3 sequence (DNA): TGCAGCGTTGGGACACAAACCTACGAGCAGTACTTC. The V gene is TRBV29-1, the J gene TRBJ2-7, with D maybe TRBD1 (5 bases). The CDR3 loop spans 12 amino acids. V dropped 4 bases and J dropped 2 bases, with 9 bases sitting between them. Germline V gives CDR1 SQVTM, CDR2 ANQGSEA.

The rearrangement joins TRBV5-1 to TRBJ2-1; D possibly corresponds to TRBD2 (6 bases). V was shortened by 4 bases and J by 3 bases, with 14 bases between the two germline ends. Germline CDR1 is SGHRS and CDR2 is YFSETQ. This CDR3 region has 15 residues. The CDR3 nucleotides are TGCGCCAGCAGCCCCGGGACTTTCGACTACAATGAGCAGTTCTTC. Its protein is CASSPGTFDYNEQFF.

This clone showed up just a few times. The CDR3 reads CASSESGRIYGYTF. The CDR3 nucleotides are TGTGCCAGCAGTGAATCAGGCCGAATCTATGGCTACACCTTC. The chain couples TRBV2 to TRBJ1-2; the D is unclear. This CDR3 spans 14 amino acids. With 2 bases removed from V and 4 bases from J, the gap between germline ends came to 11 bases. Germline CDR1 reads SNHLY; CDR2 reads FYNNEI. The complete variable domain, with remaining parts taken from reference TRBV2 and TRBJ1-2, reads EPEVTQTPSHQVTQMGQEVILRCVPISNHLYFYWYRQILGQKVEFLVSFYNNEISEKSEIFDDQFSVERPDGSNFTLKIRSTKLEDSAMYFCASSESGRIYGYTFGSGTRLTVV.

There are a few counts of this clone. The J gene is TRBJ2-7, the V gene TRBV7-2, with 12 bases aligning to TRBD1. The V segment lost 5 bases and the J segment 5 bases; nucleotides outside the gene matches: 4. Germline V gene lookup returns CDR1 SGHTA and CDR2 FQGNSA. The CDR3 consists of 14 residues. The CDR3, as DNA: TGTGCCAGCAGCCGGGACAGGGGGCCACACGAGCAGTACTTC. This translates into CASSRDRGPHEQYF.

This rearrangement joins TRBV15 to TRBJ2-3; TRBD2 agrees at 7 bases. The CDR3 totals 16 residues. Trimming at V came to 0 bases and at J to 7 bases, leaving 10 bases not matched to a gene. Germline CDR1 and CDR2: LNHNV and YYDKDF (reference sequence). The CDR3 spells CATSREASGPSNTQYF. DNA of the CDR3: TGTGCCACCAGCAGAGAAGCTAGCGGTCCATCAAATACGCAGTATTTT.

This clone occurred once. The CDR3 loop is CASSERQGGPYSNQPQHF. The CDR3 nucleotides are TGTGCCAGCAGTGAGAGGCAGGGGGGCCCCTATAGCAATCAGCCCCAGCATTTT. This chain joins TRBV2 and TRBJ1-5; TRBD1 agrees at 7 bases. Germline V gene lookup returns CDR1 SNHLY and CDR2 FYNNEI. This CDR3 comprises 18 residues. Unmatched junction bases numbered 11, after V lost 3 bases and J lost 0 bases.

The V gene is TRBV5-1, the J gene TRBJ2-3, with a weak D call TRBD1 (6 bases). Looked up from germline, CDR1 is SGHRS and CDR2 is YFSETQ. The ends were cut back, 2 bases at V and 4 bases at J, with 14 bases in the middle. The CDR3 has 15 amino acids. The CDR3 loop is CASSLEGVPADTQYF. The DNA for the CDR3 is TGCGCCAGCAGCTTAGAGGGGGTTCCGGCAGATACGCAGTATTTT.

The chain is built from TRBV18 and TRBJ1-1; possibly TRBD1 for D (5 bases). Germline V gene sequence: CDR1 KGHSH, CDR2 LQKENI. The length of the CDR3 is 13 residues. Trimming cost V 3 bases and J 6 bases, with 11 bases left between them. CDR3 residues: CASSPLTGAEAFF. The CDR3 region has the DNA TGTGCCAGCTCACCCCTCACGGGGGCTGAAGCTTTCTTT.

This clone was observed a single time. The rearrangement links TRBV5-6 to TRBJ2-4; tentatively, D is TRBD2 (5 bases). Germline lookup yields CDR1 SGHDT and CDR2 YYEEEE. The CDR3 is made up of 15 amino acids. V gave up 4 bases and J gave up 0 bases, with 11 bases separating them. The chain's CDR3 is CASSPGIVAKNIQYF. DNA of the CDR3: TGTGCCAGCAGCCCCGGGATCGTAGCCAAAAACATTCAGTACTTC.

V gene TRBV6-6 combines with J gene TRBJ2-5; 10 bases fit TRBD2. The CDR3 consists of 14 residues. CDR1 and CDR2 (germline): MNHNY, SVGAGI (reference sequence). V lost 6 bases and J lost 4; bases outside the gene matches: 5. CDR3 DNA: TGTGCCAGCAGGAGCGGGGGGGCAGGAGAGACCCAGTACTTC. This encodes CASRSGGAGETQYF.